The following is a T cell receptor (beta chain) sequence with its context. The antigen remains unidentified. TCRdb keeps only in-frame clones here, not all; method: immunoSEQ multiplex PCR. The sample includes tens of thousands of clones, more than 75% seen only once; the top ten take around 4%. These data belong to a study of T cells in localized non-small cell lung cancer. Whole-study results and caveats: A median of approximately 60 of the top 100 tumor clones appeared in adjacent lung, which was paired and uninvolved. It remains possible that heterogeneity exists, since only one tumor region was sequenced.

V was clipped by 2 bases and J by 2 bases, with 13 bases between them. Germline CDR1 is SGHRS and CDR2 is YFSETQ. This CDR3 comprises 15 residues. The rearrangement links TRBV5-1 to TRBJ2-5; tentative D call: TRBD2 (7 bases). The origin of this receptor is a male donor aged 60 or older with stage III lung adenocarcinoma. The sample here was peripheral blood, taken before any cancer treatment. The CDR3 is CASSFPQGGQETQYF. CDR3 DNA: TGCGCCAGCAGCTTTCCACAGGGAGGGCAAGAGACCCAGTACTTC. Full variable domain (rest looked up from reference TRBV5-1 and TRBJ2-5): KAGVTQTPRYLIKTRGQQVTLSCSPISGHRSVSWYQQTPGQGLQFLFEYFSETQRNKGNFPGRFSGRQFSNSRSEMNVSTLELGDSALYLCASSFPQGGQETQYFGPGTRLLVL.